The entry below gives a single T cell receptor (beta chain) sequence along with its context. This clone's antigen is unknown. Per-nucleotide qualities are absent, and no much larger clonotype sits a single base away. Taken with the paper, the label for treatment or condition translates to: over 15 received Ad26.COV2.S at low or high dose, single or two shots; five or six received placebo; per-sample allocation not given. Repertoires of vaccine and placebo recipients were sequenced from samples taken on day 63 after the first injection. Cohort 1b enrolled about two dozen adults aged 18-55 years at a single site in Boston, USA, between 29 July and 7 August 2020. As a vaccine, Ad26.COV2.S was a replication-incompetent adenovirus type 26 vector that expressed a prefusion-stabilized SARS-CoV-2 spike protein derived from the original Wuhan strain. These data belong to a study of Ad26.COV2.S vaccination and SARS-CoV-2 variants (dated by TCRdb to the early 2020s). A note on the overall study: Vaccine-arm donors came from COV1001, a multicentre, randomized, double-blind, placebo-controlled phase I-IIa trial of Ad26.COV2.S in healthy adults. Ad26.COV2.S was given intramuscularly at 5x10^10 or 1x10^11 viral particles, as a single shot or as two shots 56 days apart. Investigators did not know the trial group allocation while performing experiments and assessing outcomes. Trial participants were randomized into five groups of five, in which low-dose or high-dose Ad26.COV2.S was given once or twice, or placebo was given on both occasions. The TCR-sequenced set comprised around 32 samples: around 20 Ad26.COV2.S vaccine recipients, 5 placebo recipients and 8 SARS-CoV-2 convalescent individuals. The specificity and breadth of SARS-CoV-2-reactive T cell receptors after Ad26.COV2.S vaccination were assessed by TCRbeta repertoire sequencing.

The immunoSEQ Assay was used to sequence TCRbeta CDR3 regions. After extraction, genomic DNA underwent amplification by bias-controlled multiplex PCR, followed by high-throughput sequencing. The paper's data handling went like this. To quantify the absolute abundance of every unique TCRbeta CDR3 region, sequences were collapsed and filtered. T cell fraction was estimated by normalizing TCRbeta template counts to usable DNA, which was measured by amplifying reference genes present in all nucleated cells. Repertoire TCRs were annotated as SARS-CoV-2-specific when V gene, CDR3 amino acid sequence and J gene were exactly matched to a known reactive TCR set. The reference SARS-CoV-2 TCR set came from MIRA and was filtered for enrichment in COVID-19-positive ImmuneCODE repertoires, removing public or cross-reactive TCRs. Using the MIRA antigens, annotated TCRs were further analysed by specific ORF or by position within an ORF. Breadth was defined as annotated unique rearrangements over total unique productive rearrangements; depth was the summed frequency of those rearrangements. Two-sided Wilcoxon rank-sum tests were used to compare TCR breadth between groups. The table comes from immuneACCESS by way of TCRdb, which keeps in-frame sequences with V and J called. Part of the clones is missing from these tables; in studies checked, under half for an unresolved V gene and the rest for unknown reasons. D and trimming come from the DNA, and the V and J calls and clone size come from that table. The sample table shows over 250,000 clones, and around 87% are seen once. Clones ranked in the top ten supply about 3.1% of the sample.

Taken from cysteine to phenylalanine, the CDR3 has 18 residues. The retained sequence is limited to the CDR3, 54 bases, with the frame set at the first base. For CDR1 and CDR2, the germline V gene lists SGHTS and YDEGEE. Germline trimming: 2 bases from V, 0 bases from J; junction bases outside gene matches: 7. What the study reported, not specific to this receptor: Compared with placebo recipients, Ad26.COV2.S recipients showed higher spike-specific TCR breadth (P = 0.0014). The study was not powered to compare responses between vaccine doses or regimens. It was noted by the authors that total T cell responses may have been underestimated by the TCR breadth and depth analyses. After vaccination, spike-specific CD8+ and CD4+ T cell responses were reported to show substantial breadth. Vaccine and placebo recipients had comparable non-spike TCR breadth, which fits with the vaccine containing only spike.

The rearrangement joined TRBV5-8 to TRBJ2-1; 11 bases in the junction line up with TRBD2. Sequencing used peripheral blood, obtained in a trial of Ad26.COV2.S vaccine versus placebo. This receptor was identified in a person aged 18-60 years who received the Ad26.COV2.S COVID-19 vaccine or a placebo. The DNA sequence follows: TGTGCCAGCAGCTTTTACCGGACTAGCGGGCGCTCCTACAATGAGCAGTTCTTC. Translated, this is CASSFYRTSGRSYNEQFF.